This T cell receptor (beta chain) is drawn from a study of OX40 agonist ivuxolimab in advanced cancers. The wider study: Patients were dosed with the agonistic anti-OX40 (CD134) antibody ivuxolimab. Study results and limitations: The average count of expanded clones was higher among CD8+ T cells than among CD4+. Low normalized T-cell clonal expansion was additionally recorded for some nonresponders.

CDR1 and CDR2 from the germline V gene are PRHDT and FYEKMQ (reference sequence). This CDR3 region has 14 residues. Trimming left V 2 bases short and J 4 bases short, with 11 bases between. The method was immunoSEQ multiplex PCR; TCRdb's version includes in-frame clones alone and lacks a portion of them. The table shows tens of thousands of clones, with around 90% occurring only once. Note on this clone: The target antigen is unknown.

The source is an adult with an advanced solid tumor such as melanoma, head and neck, liver or kidney cancer. V gene TRBV13 combines with J gene TRBJ1-1; D might be TRBD1 (5 bases). This sample comprised CD4+ or CD8+ T cells sorted from blood, obtained in a trial of the OX40 agonist ivuxolimab. CDR3 region: CASSLRGASTEAFF. In nucleotides, the CDR3 is TGTGCCAGCAGCTTACGTGGGGCGAGCACTGAAGCTTTCTTT.